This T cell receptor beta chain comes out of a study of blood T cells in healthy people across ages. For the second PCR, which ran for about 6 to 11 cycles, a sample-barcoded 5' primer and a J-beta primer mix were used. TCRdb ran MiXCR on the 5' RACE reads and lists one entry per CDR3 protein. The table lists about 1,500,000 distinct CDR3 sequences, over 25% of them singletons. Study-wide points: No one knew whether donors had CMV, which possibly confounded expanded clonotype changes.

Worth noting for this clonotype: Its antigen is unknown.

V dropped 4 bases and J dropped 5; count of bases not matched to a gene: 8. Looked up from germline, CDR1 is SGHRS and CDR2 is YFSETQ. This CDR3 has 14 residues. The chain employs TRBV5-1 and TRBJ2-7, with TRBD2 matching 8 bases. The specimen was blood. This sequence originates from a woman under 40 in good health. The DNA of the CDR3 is TGCGCCAGCAGCCCCCCGACTAGCGCCAACGAGCAGTACTTC. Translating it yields CASSPPTSANEQYF.